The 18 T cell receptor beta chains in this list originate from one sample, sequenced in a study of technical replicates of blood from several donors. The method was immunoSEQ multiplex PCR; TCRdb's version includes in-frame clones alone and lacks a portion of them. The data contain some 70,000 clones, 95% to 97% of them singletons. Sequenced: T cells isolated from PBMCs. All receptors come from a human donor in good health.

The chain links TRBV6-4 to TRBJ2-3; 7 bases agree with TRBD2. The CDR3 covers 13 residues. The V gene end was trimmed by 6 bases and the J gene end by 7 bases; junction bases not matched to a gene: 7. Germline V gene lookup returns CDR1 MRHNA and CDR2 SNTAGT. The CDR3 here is CASSQERDHTQYF. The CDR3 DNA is TGTGCCAGCAGCCAAGAGCGGGACCATACGCAGTATTTT.

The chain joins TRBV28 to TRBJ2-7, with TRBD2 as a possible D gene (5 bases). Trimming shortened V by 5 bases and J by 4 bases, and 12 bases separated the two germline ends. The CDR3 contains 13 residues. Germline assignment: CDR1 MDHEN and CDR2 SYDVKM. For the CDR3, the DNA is TGTGCCAGCAGTAAAGGACTGTTTTACGAGCAGTACTTC. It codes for CASSKGLFYEQYF.

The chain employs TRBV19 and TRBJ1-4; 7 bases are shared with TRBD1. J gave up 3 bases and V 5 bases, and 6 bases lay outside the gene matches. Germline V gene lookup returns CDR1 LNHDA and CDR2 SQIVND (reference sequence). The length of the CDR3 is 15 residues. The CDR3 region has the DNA TGTGCCAGTAGTGCCAGGGGGGCGGCTAATGAAAAACTGTTTTTT. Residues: CASSARGAANEKLFF.

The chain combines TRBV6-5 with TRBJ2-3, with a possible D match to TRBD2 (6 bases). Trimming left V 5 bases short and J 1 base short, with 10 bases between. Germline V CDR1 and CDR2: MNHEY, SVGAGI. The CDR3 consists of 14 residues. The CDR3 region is CASSRGIRTDTQYF. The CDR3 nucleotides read TGTGCCAGCAGTCGCGGGATTCGCACAGATACGCAGTATTTT.

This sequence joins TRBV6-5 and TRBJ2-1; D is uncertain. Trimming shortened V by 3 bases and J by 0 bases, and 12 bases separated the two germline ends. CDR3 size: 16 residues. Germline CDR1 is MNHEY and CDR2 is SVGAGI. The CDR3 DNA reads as TGTGCCAGCAGTTATTCTTGGAGTTCCTCCTACAATGAGCAGTTCTTC. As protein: CASSYSWSSSYNEQFF.

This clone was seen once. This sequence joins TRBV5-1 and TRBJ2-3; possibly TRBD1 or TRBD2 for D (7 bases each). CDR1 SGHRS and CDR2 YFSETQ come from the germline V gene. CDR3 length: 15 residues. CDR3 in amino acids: CASGKRDSPSDTQYF. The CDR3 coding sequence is TGCGCGAGCGGGAAACGGGACAGCCCCTCGGATACGCAGTATTTT.

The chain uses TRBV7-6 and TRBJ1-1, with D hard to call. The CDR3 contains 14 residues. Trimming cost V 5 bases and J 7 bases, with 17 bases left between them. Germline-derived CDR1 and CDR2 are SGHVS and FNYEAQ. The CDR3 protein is CASSLTGVDVEAFF. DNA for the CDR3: TGTGCCAGCAGCCTCACCGGGGTTGACGTTGAAGCTTTCTTT.

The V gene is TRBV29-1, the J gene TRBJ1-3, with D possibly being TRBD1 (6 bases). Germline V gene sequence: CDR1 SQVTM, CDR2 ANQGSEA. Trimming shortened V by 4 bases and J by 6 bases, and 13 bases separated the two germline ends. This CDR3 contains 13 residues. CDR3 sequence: CSVGGGGENTIYF. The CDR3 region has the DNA TGCAGCGTTGGAGGGGGGGGCGAAAACACCATATATTTT.

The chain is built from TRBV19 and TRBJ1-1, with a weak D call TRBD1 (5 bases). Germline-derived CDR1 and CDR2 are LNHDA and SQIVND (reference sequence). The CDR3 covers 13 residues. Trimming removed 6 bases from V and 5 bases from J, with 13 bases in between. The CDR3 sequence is CASRKPGETEAFF. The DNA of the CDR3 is TGTGCCAGTAGAAAACCGGGGGAAACTGAAGCTTTCTTT.

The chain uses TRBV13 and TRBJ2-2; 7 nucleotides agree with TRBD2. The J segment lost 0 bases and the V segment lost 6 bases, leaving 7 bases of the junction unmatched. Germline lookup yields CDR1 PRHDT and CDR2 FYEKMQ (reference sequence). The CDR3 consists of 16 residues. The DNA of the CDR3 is TGTGCCAGCAGTTCAATGGGGAGGGCGAACACCGGGGAGCTGTTTTTT. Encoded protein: CASSSMGRANTGELFF. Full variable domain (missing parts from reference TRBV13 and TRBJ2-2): AAGVIQSPRHLIKEKRETATLKCYPIPRHDTVYWYQQGPGQDPQFLISFYEKMQSDKGSIPDRFSAQQFSDYHSELNMSSLELGDSALYFCASSSMGRANTGELFFGEGSRLTVL.

The CDR3 DNA is TGTGCCAGCAGCGAAGCGCGCGTATGGACTGAAGCTTTCTTT. This gives the protein CASSEARVWTEAFF. This chain joins TRBV21-1 and TRBJ1-1. TRBV21-1 is classified as a pseudogene. The CDR3 runs to 14 residues.

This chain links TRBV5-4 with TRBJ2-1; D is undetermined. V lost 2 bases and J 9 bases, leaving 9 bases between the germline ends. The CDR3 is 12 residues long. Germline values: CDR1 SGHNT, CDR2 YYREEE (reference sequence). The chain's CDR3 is CASSFGWSEQFF. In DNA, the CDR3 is TGTGCCAGCAGCTTCGGGTGGAGTGAGCAGTTCTTC.

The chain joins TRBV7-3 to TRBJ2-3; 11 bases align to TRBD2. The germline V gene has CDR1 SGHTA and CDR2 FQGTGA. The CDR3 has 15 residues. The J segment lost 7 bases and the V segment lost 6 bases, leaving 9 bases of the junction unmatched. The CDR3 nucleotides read TGTGCCAGCAGTCAAACTAGCGGGAGCTGGTATACGCAGTATTTT. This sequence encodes CASSQTSGSWYTQYF.

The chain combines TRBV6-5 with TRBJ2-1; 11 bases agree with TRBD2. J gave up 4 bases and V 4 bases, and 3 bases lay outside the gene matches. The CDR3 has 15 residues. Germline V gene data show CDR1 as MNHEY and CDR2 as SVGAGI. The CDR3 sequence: CASSSGTSGYNEQFF. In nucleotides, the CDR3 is TGTGCCAGCAGTTCTGGGACTAGCGGATACAATGAGCAGTTCTTC.

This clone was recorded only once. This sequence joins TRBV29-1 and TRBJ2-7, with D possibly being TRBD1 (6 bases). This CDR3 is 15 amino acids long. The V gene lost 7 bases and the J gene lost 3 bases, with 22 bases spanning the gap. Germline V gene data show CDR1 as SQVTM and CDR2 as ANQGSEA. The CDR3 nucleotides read TGCAGCGCCTTACAATCGGACAGCCTTTTCTACGAGCAGTACTTC. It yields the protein CSALQSDSLFYEQYF.

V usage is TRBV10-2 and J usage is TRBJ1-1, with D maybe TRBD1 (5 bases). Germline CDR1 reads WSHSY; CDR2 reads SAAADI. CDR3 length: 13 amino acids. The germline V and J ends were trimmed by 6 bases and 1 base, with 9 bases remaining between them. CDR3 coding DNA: TGCGCCAGCAGCTCCCAGGGGAACACTGAAGCTTTCTTT. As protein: CASSSQGNTEAFF.

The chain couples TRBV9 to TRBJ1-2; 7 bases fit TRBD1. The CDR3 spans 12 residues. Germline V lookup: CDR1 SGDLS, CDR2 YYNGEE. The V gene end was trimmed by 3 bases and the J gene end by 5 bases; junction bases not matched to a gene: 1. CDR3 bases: TGTGCCAGCAGCGGACAGGGTTATGGCTACACCTTC. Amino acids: CASSGQGYGYTF.

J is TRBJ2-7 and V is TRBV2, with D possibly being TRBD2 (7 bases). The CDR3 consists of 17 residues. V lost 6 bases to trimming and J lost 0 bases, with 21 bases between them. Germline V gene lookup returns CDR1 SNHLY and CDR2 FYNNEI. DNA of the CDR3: TGTGCCAGCAGCGGAAGGGGGGGCTCGTCTACCTCCTACGAGCAGTACTTC. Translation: CASSGRGGSSTSYEQYF. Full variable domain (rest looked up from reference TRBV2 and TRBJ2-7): EPEVTQTPSHQVTQMGQEVILRCVPISNHLYFYWYRQILGQKVEFLVSFYNNEISEKSEIFDDQFSVERPDGSNFTLKIRSTKLEDSAMYFCASSGRGGSSTSYEQYFGPGTRLTVT.